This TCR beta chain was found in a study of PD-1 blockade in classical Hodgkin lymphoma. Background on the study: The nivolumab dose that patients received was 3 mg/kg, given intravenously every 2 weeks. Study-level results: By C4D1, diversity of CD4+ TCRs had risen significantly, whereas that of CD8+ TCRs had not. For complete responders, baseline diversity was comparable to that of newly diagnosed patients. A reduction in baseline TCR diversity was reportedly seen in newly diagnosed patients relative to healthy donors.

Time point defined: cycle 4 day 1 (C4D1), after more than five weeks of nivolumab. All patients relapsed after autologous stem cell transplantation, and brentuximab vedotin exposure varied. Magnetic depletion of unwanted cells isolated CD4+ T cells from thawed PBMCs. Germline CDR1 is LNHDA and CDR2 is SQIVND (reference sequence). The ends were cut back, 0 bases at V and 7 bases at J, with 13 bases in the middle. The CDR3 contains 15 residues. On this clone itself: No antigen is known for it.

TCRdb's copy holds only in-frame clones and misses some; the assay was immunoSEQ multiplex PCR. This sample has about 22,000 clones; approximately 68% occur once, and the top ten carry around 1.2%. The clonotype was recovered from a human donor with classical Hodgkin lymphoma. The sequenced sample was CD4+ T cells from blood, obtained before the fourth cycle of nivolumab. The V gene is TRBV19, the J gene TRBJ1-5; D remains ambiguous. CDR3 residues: CASSIDKSLRQPQHF. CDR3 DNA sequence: TGTGCCAGTAGTATAGATAAGTCCCTGAGGCAGCCCCAGCATTTT.